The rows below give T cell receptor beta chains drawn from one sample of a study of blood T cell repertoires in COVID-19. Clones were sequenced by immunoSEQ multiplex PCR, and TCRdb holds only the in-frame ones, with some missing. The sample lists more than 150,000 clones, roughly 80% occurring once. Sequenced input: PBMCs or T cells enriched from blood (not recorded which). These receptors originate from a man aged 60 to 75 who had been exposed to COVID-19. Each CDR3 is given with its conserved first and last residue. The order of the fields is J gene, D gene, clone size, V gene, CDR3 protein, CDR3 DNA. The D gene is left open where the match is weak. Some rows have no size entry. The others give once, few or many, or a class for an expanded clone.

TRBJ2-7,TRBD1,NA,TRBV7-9,CASSLGQGVKYF,TGTGCCAGCAGCTTAGGCCAGGGGGTGAAGTACTTC
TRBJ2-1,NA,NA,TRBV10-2,CASTPGASYNEQFF,TGCGCCAGCACCCCGGGAGCTTCCTACAATGAGCAGTTCTTC
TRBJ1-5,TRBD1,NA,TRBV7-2,CASSLRTGGDQPQHF,TGTGCCAGCAGCTTAAGGACAGGGGGGGATCAGCCCCAGCATTTT
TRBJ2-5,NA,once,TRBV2,CASNVQAGLGETQYF,TGTGCCAGCAATGTTCAGGCAGGGCTGGGGGAGACCCAGTACTTC
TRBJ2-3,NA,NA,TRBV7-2,CASSFGWRGDTDTQYF,TGTGCCAGCAGCTTCGGGTGGCGCGGGGACACAGATACGCAGTATTTT
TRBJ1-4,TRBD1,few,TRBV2,CASSDSGGNEKLFF,TGTGCCAGCAGTGACTCAGGGGGGAATGAAAAACTGTTTTTT
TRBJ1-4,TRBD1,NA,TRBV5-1,CASSSPGRGGHGEEKLFF,TGCGCCAGCAGCTCGCCGGGGCGAGGGGGCCACGGAGAGGAAAAACTGTTTTTT
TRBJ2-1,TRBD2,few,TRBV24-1,CATSDILAVTYNEQFF,TGTGCCACCAGTGATATTCTAGCGGTTACCTACAATGAGCAGTTCTTC
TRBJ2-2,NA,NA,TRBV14,CASSQFLTANTGELFF,TGTGCCAGCAGCCAATTCTTGACAGCGAACACCGGGGAGCTGTTTTTT
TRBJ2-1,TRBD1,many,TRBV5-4,CASSFGQGANEQFF,TGTGCCAGCAGCTTCGGACAGGGTGCCAATGAGCAGTTCTTC
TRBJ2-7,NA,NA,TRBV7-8,CASSLVTGASYEQYF,TGTGCCAGCAGCTTAGTTACAGGAGCGTCCTACGAGCAGTACTTC
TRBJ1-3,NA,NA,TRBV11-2,CASSLAQAPSGNTIYF,TGTGCCAGCAGCTTAGCGCAGGCACCCTCTGGAAACACCATATATTTT
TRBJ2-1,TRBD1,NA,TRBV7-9,CASSQPTGGLASYNEQFF,TGTGCCAGCAGCCAACCAACAGGGGGCCTTGCCTCCTACAATGAGCAGTTCTTC
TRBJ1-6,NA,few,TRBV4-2,CASSQDMENSPLHF,TGTGCCAGCAGCCAAGACATGGAGAATTCACCCCTCCACTTT
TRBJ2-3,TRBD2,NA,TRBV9,CASSVGGWTSGSSADTQYF,TGTGCCAGCAGCGTAGGAGGGTGGACTAGCGGGAGTAGCGCAGATACGCAGTATTTT
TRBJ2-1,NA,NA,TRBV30,CAWSLSLNNEQFF,TGTGCCTGGAGCCTCTCCTTAAACAATGAGCAGTTCTTC
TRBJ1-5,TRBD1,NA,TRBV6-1,CASSESIWDRYQPQHF,TGTGCCAGCAGTGAAAGTATTTGGGACAGATATCAGCCCCAGCATTTT
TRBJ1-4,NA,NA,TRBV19,CASRVRSTGEKLFF,TGTGCCAGTAGGGTCAGGTCAACGGGGGAAAAACTGTTTTTT
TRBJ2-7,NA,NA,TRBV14,CASSQEARLAGLPPTYEQYF,TGTGCCAGCAGCCAAGAAGCGAGGCTAGCTGGATTACCGCCGACCTACGAGCAGTACTTC
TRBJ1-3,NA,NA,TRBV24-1,CATSPSRGSGNTIYF,TGTGCCACCAGTCCATCCAGGGGCTCTGGAAACACCATATATTTT
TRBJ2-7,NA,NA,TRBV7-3,CASSLYGDKYRTSAYEQYF,TGTGCCAGCAGCTTATATGGGGATAAGTACCGGACATCTGCCTACGAGCAGTACTTC
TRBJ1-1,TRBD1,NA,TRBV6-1,CASSRQGPGTEAFF,TGTGCCAGCAGCCGACAGGGGCCGGGCACTGAAGCTTTCTTT
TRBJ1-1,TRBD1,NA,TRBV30,CAWSVDRVAFF,TGTGCCTGGAGTGTAGACAGGGTGGCTTTCTTT
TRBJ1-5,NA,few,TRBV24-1,CATSDAIQGISQPQHF,TGTGCCACCAGTGATGCGATACAGGGTATTAGTCAGCCCCAGCATTTT
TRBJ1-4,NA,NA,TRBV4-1,CASSLGLADEKLFF,TGCGCCAGCAGCTTGGGACTGGCAGATGAAAAACTGTTTTTT
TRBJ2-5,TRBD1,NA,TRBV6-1,CASSEFQGAKETQYF,TGTGCCAGCAGTGAATTTCAGGGGGCTAAAGAGACCCAGTACTTC
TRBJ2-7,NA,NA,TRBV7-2,CASSPTGSPYEQYF,TGTGCCAGCAGCCCGACGGGGAGTCCCTACGAGCAGTACTTC
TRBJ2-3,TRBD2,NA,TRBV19,CASSNTLAGGTQYF,TGTGCCAGTAGTAACACATTAGCGGGAGGGACGCAGTATTTT
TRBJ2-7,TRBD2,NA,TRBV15,CATQREREGLYEQYF,TGTGCCACCCAAAGGGAGCGGGAGGGCCTCTACGAGCAGTACTTC
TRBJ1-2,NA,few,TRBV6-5,CASSWTDANYGYTF,TGTGCCAGCAGTTGGACAGACGCTAACTATGGCTACACCTTC
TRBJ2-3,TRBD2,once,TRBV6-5,CVTTSGPDTQYF,TGTGTGACCACTAGCGGGCCCGATACGCAGTATTTT
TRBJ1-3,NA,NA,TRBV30,CAWSPRQGPGNTIYF,TGTGCCTGGAGTCCTAGGCAGGGGCCAGGAAACACCATATATTTT
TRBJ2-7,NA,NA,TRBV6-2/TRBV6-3,CASSYGTRGQTYEQYF,TGTGCCAGCAGTTACGGGACAAGAGGACAAACGTACGAGCAGTACTTC
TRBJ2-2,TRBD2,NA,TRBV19,CASKSRGRSTGELFF,TGTGCCAGTAAGTCGCGGGGGAGATCCACCGGGGAGCTGTTTTTT
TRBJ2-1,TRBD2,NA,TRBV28,CASSFSGRYNEQFF,TGTGCCAGCAGTTTTAGCGGGCGATACAATGAGCAGTTCTTC
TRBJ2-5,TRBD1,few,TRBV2,CASTGDRGRETQYF,TGTGCCAGCACCGGGGACAGGGGGCGAGAGACCCAGTACTTC
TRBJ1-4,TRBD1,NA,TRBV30,CAWSLLQGASNEKLFF,TGTGCCTGGAGTTTACTCCAGGGGGCCTCTAATGAAAAACTGTTTTTT
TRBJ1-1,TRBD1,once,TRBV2,CASSSGMAGGYNTEAFF,TGTGCCAGCAGCTCAGGGATGGCAGGGGGCTACAACACTGAAGCTTTCTTT
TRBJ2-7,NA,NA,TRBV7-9,CASSLTYEQYF,TGTGCCAGCAGCTTAACATACGAGCAGTACTTC
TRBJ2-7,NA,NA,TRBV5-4,CASSSAGPTSYEQYF,TGTGCCAGCAGCTCTGCGGGTCCAACCTCCTACGAGCAGTACTTC
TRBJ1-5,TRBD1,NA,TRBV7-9,CASSADRGGQPQHF,TGTGCCAGCAGCGCCGACAGGGGGGGTCAGCCCCAGCATTTT
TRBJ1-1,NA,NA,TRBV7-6,CASSLRSSRGAEAFF,TGTGCCAGCAGCTTGAGGAGTTCCCGTGGCGCTGAAGCTTTCTTT
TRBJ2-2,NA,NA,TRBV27,CASSLQGSTGELFF,TGTGCCAGCAGTTTACAGGGATCTACCGGGGAGCTGTTTTTT
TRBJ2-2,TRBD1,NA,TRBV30,CAWGTGNTGELFF,TGTGCCTGGGGGACAGGGAACACCGGGGAGCTGTTTTTT
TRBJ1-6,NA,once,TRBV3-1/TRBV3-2,CASSQPGRGINSPLHF,TGTGCCAGCAGCCAACCCGGCAGGGGAATTAATTCACCCCTCCACTTT
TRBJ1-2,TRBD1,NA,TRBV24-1,CATSVSGGYGYTF,TGTGCCACCAGTGTATCAGGGGGCTATGGCTACACCTTC
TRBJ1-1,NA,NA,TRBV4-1,CASSPNSMNTEAFF,TGCGCCAGCAGCCCTAATTCCATGAACACTGAAGCTTTCTTT
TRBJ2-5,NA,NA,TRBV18,CASSPPPGETQYF,TGTGCCAGCTCACCACCCCCGGGGGAGACCCAGTACTTC